This record concerns one T cell receptor (beta chain) sequence. Antigen unknown. The sample has other DNA sequences that encode this CDR3 too. The data originate from a study of cytomegalovirus exposure and HLA in healthy donors. Overall study results and limits: It has been reported that TCR beta sequences accurately predicted the HLA-A and HLA-B alleles of most subjects.

CDR1 and CDR2 (germline): SGHAT, FQNNGV. The CDR3 is 12 amino acids. Germline trimming cut 7 bases from V and 11 bases from J; bases unmatched to any gene: 10. Researchers ran the PCR with 60 Vbeta and 13 Jbeta primers. TCRdb keeps only in-frame clones here, not all; method: immunoSEQ multiplex PCR. The sample includes over 150,000 clones, about four fifths seen only once; the top ten take roughly 0.097%. The V gene is TRBV11-2, the J gene TRBJ2-7; 8 bases line up with TRBD1. This receptor was taken from a boy aged 2 to 10 in good health and CMV-seronegative. Specimen: PBMCs. CDR3: CASTRQRDRKYF. The CDR3 region has the DNA TGTGCCAGCACCCGGCAACGGGACAGGAAGTACTTC.